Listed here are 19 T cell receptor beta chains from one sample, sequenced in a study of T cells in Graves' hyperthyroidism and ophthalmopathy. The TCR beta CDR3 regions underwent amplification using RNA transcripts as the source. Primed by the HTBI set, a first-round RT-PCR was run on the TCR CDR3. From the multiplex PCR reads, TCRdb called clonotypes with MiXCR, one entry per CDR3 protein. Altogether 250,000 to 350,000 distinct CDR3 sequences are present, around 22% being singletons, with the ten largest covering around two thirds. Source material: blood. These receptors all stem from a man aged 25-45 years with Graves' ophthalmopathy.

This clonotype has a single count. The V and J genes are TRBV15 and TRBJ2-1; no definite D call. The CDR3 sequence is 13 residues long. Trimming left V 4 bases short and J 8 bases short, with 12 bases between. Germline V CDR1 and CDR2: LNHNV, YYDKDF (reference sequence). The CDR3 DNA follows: TGTGCCACCAGCAAAAGACAACCCCATGAGCAGTTCTTC. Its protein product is CATSKRQPHEQFF.

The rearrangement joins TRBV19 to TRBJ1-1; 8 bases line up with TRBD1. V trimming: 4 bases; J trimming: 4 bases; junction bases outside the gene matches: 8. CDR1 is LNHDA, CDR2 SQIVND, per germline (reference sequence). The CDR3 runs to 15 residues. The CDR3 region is CASSTRTGPGTEAFF. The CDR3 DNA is TGTGCCAGTAGTACAAGGACAGGGCCGGGCACTGAAGCTTTCTTT.

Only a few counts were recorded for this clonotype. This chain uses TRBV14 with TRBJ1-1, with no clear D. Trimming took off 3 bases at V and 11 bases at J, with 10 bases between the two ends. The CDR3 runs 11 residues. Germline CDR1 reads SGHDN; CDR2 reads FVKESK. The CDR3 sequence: CASSHRGFAFF. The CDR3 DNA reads TGTGCCAGCAGCCATCGAGGGTTTGCTTTCTTT. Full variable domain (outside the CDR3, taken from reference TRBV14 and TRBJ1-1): EAGVTQFPSHSVIEKGQTVTLRCDPISGHDNLYWYRRVMGKEIKFLLHFVKESKQDESGMPNNRFLAERTGGTYSTLKVQPAELEDSGVYFCASSHRGFAFFGQGTRLTVV.

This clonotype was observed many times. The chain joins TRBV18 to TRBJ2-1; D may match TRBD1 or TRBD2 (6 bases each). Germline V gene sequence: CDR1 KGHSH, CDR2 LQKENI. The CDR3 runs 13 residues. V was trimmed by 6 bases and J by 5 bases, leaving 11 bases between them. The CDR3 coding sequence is TGTGCCAGCTCCCGGAGGGGGGACAATGAGCAGTTCTTC. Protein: CASSRRGDNEQFF.

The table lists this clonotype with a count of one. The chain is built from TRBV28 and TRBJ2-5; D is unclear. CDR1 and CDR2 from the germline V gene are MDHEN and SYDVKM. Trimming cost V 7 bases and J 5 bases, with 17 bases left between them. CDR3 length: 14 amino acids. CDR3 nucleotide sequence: TGTGCCAGCACCGAACCGGGCTCGCTGGAGACCCAGTACTTC. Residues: CASTEPGSLETQYF.

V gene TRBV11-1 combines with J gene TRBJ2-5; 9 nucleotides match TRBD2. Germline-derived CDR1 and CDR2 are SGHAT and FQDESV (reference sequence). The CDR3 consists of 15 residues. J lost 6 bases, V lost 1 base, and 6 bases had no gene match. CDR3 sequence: CASSLVSGSEKTQYF. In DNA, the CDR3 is TGTGCCAGCAGCTTAGTTAGCGGGAGCGAGAAGACCCAGTACTTC.

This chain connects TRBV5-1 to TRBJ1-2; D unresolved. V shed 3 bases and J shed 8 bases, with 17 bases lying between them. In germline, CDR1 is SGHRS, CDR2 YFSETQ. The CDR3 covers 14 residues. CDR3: CASSSGSWRSGYTF. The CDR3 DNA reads TGCGCCAGCAGCTCTGGGTCCTGGCGGAGCGGCTACACCTTC.

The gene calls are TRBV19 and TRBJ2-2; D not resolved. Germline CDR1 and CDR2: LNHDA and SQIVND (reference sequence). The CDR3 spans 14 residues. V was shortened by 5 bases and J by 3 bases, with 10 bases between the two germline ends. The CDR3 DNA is TGTGCCAGTAGTGCCAGACTGTACACCGGGGAGCTGTTTTTT. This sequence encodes CASSARLYTGELFF. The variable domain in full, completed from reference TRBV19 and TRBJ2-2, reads DGGITQSPKYLFRKEGQNVTLSCEQNLNHDAMYWYRQDPGQGLRLIYYSQIVNDFQKGDIAEGYSVSREKKESFPLTVTSAQKNPTAFYLCASSARLYTGELFFGEGSRLTVL.

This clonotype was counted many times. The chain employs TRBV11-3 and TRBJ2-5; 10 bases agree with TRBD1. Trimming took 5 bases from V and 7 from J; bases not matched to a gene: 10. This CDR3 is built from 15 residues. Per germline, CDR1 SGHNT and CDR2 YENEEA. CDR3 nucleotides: TGTGCCAGCAGCCCACGACAGGGGGCGTCCGGGACCCAGTACTTC. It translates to CASSPRQGASGTQYF.

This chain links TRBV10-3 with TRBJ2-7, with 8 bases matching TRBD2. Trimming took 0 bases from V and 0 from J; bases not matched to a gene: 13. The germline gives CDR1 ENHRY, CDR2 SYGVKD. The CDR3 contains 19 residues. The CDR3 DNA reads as TGTGCCATCAGTGAGTCGGGGACTAGAGGAGGTCTGGGCTCCTACGAGCAGTACTTC. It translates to CAISESGTRGGLGSYEQYF.

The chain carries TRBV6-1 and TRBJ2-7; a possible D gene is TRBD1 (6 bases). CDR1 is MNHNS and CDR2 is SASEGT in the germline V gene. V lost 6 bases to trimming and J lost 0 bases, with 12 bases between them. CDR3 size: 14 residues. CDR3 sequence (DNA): TGTGCCAGCAGACCGACAGGAGGCTCCTACGAGCAGTACTTC. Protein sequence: CASRPTGGSYEQYF.

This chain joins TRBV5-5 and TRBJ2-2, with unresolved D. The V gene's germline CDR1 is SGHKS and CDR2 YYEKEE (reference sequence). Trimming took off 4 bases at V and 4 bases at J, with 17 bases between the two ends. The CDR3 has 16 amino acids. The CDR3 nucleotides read TGTGCCAGCAGCCACTCTGGGCGAGATAGCACCGGGGAGCTGTTTTTT. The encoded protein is CASSHSGRDSTGELFF.

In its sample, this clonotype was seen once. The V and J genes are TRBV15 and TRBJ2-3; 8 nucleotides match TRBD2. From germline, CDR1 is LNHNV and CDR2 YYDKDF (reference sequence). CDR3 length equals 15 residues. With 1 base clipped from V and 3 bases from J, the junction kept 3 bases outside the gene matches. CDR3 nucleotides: TGTGCCACCAGCAGAGGTGGCGGGGGGACAGATACGCAGTATTTT. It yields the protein CATSRGGGGTDTQYF.

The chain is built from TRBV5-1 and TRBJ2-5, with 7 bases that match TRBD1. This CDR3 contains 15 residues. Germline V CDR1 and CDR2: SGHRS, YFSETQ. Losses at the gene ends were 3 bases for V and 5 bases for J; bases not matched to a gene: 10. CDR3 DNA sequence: TGCGCCAGCAGCTGGAAGACAGGGAATGGGGAGACCCAGTACTTC. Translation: CASSWKTGNGETQYF.

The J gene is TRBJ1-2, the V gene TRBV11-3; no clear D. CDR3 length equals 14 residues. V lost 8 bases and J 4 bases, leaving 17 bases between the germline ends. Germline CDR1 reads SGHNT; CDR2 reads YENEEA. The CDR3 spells CASLKLGLAYGYTF. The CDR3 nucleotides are TGTGCCAGCCTCAAACTGGGCCTGGCCTATGGCTACACCTTC.

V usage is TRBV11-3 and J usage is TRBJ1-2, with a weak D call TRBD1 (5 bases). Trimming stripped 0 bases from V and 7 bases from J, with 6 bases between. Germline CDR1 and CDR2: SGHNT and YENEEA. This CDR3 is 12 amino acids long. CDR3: CASSLEGTGYTF. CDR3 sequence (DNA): TGTGCCAGCAGCTTAGAGGGGACTGGCTACACCTTC.

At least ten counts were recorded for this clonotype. The CDR3 protein is CAWMEGPSYGYTF. CDR3 nucleotides: TGTGCCTGGATGGAGGGCCCCTCTTATGGCTACACCTTC. The chain links TRBV30 to TRBJ1-2; no clear D. Per the germline V gene, CDR1 is GTSNPN and CDR2 is SVGIG (reference sequence). The CDR3 has 13 residues. V gave up 4 bases and J gave up 5 bases, with 14 bases separating them.

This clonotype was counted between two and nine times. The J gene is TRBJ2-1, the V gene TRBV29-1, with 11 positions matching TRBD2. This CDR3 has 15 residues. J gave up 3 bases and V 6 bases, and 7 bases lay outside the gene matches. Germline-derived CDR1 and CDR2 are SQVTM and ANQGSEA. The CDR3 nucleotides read TGCAGCGTGTCATTGGGGACTAGCGGCTACAATGAGCAGTTCTTC. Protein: CSVSLGTSGYNEQFF.

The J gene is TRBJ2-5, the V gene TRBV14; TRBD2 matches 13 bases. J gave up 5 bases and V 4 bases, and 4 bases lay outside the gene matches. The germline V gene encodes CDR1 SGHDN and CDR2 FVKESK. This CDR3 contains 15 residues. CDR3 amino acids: CASSPGLAGIETQYF. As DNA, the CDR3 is TGTGCCAGCAGCCCGGGACTAGCGGGAATTGAGACCCAGTACTTC.